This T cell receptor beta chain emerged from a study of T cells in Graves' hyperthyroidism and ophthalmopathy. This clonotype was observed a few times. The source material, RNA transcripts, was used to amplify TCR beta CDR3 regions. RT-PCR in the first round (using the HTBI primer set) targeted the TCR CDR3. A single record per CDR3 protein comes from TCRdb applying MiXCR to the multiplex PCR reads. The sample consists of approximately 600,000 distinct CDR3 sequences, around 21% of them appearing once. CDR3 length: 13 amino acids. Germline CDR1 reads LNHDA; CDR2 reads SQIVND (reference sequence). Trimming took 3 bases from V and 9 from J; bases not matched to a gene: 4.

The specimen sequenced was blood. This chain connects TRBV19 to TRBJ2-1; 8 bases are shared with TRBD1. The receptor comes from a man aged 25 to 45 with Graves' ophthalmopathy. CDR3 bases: TGTGCCAGTAGTATTTTCGACAGGGGTGAGCAGTTCTTC. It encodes CASSIFDRGEQFF.